What follows describes a single T cell receptor (beta chain). Assay used: immunoSEQ multiplex PCR; TCRdb lists only in-frame clones, some missing. The sample records roughly 100,000 clones, 81% being singletons. Germline assignment: CDR1 SGHTA and CDR2 FQGNSA. CDR3 length: 16 amino acids. The V segment lost 5 bases and the J segment 2 bases; nucleotides outside the gene matches: 3. The source of the sample is a study of blood T cell repertoires in COVID-19. The rearrangement links TRBV7-2 to TRBJ2-1, with 13 nucleotides matching TRBD2. This receptor was obtained from a man older than 75 with active or convalescent COVID-19. Sequencing used peripheral blood. CDR3 in DNA: TGTGCCAGCAGCACTGGACTAGCGGGGGCCTACAATGAGCAGTTCTTC. Its protein product is CASSTGLAGAYNEQFF.